A selection of T cell receptor beta chains follows, all from one sample in a study of early stage breast cancer tumors. Assay used: immunoSEQ multiplex PCR; TCRdb lists only in-frame clones, some missing. The sample records 2,400 or so clones, less than 75% being singletons. The sample comprised normal breast tissue next to the tumor. Every receptor here comes from a person between 50 and 60 years old with breast cancer. Each CDR3 is given with its conserved first and last residue. The order of the fields is clone size, J gene, D gene, V gene, CDR3 protein, CDR3 DNA. The D gene is left open where the match is weak. Some rows mark clone size as missing; the rest say once, few, many or name a class of expanded clone.

clone size: .; J gene: TRBJ2-1; D gene: .; V gene: TRBV20-1; CDR3 protein: CSASKSNEQFF; CDR3 DNA: TGCAGTGCTAGTAAGAGCAATGAGCAGTTCTTC
clone size: .; J gene: TRBJ2-3; D gene: .; V gene: TRBV9; CDR3 protein: CASSVEYPGGPGDTQYF; CDR3 DNA: TGTGCCAGCAGCGTAGAGTATCCGGGGGGCCCAGGAGATACGCAGTATTTT
clone size: .; J gene: TRBJ2-7; D gene: .; V gene: TRBV4-2; CDR3 protein: CASSQESGVQEYF; CDR3 DNA: TGTGCCAGCAGCCAAGAGTCGGGAGTTCAGGAGTACTTC
clone size: few; J gene: TRBJ1-4; D gene: .; V gene: TRBV9; CDR3 protein: CASSVEGVSTELFF; CDR3 DNA: TGTGCCAGCAGCGTAGAGGGGGTTTCAACGGAACTGTTTTTT
clone size: .; J gene: TRBJ2-7; D gene: .; V gene: TRBV7-9; CDR3 protein: CASSLAGGSTYEQYF; CDR3 DNA: TGTGCCAGCAGCTTAGCCGGGGGATCAACCTACGAGCAGTACTTC
clone size: medium-sized; J gene: TRBJ2-1; D gene: TRBD2; V gene: TRBV4-2; CDR3 protein: CASSQDRSLAGGREQFF; CDR3 DNA: TGTGCCAGCAGCCAAGATAGATCCCTAGCGGGGGGGCGAGAGCAGTTCTTC
clone size: .; J gene: TRBJ2-1; D gene: .; V gene: TRBV4-1; CDR3 protein: CASSQELYNEQFF; CDR3 DNA: TGCGCCAGCAGCCAAGAGCTATACAATGAGCAGTTCTTC
clone size: .; J gene: TRBJ1-2; D gene: .; V gene: TRBV7-9; CDR3 protein: CASSFYSGYGYTF; CDR3 DNA: TGTGCCAGCAGCTTTTATTCGGGTTATGGCTACACCTTC
clone size: .; J gene: TRBJ2-7; D gene: TRBD2; V gene: TRBV11-1; CDR3 protein: CASSFQGGTSINEQYF; CDR3 DNA: TGTGCCAGCAGCTTTCAAGGTGGGACTAGTATCAACGAGCAGTACTTC
clone size: .; J gene: TRBJ2-2; D gene: TRBD1; V gene: TRBV7-9; CDR3 protein: CASFSSLAGGPGELFF; CDR3 DNA: TGTGCCAGCTTCTCTAGCCTGGCAGGGGGCCCCGGGGAGCTGTTTTTT
clone size: once; J gene: TRBJ1-1; D gene: .; V gene: TRBV2; CDR3 protein: CASLAGPRADRVTEAFF; CDR3 DNA: TGTGCCAGCTTGGCAGGTCCCCGGGCAGATAGGGTCACTGAAGCTTTCTTT
clone size: .; J gene: TRBJ2-5; D gene: .; V gene: TRBV11-2; CDR3 protein: CASSLGAQGRQETQYF; CDR3 DNA: TGTGCCAGCAGCTTGGGTGCCCAGGGGAGACAAGAGACCCAGTACTTC
clone size: .; J gene: TRBJ2-1; D gene: TRBD1; V gene: TRBV13; CDR3 protein: CASSTRPGTVNEQFF; CDR3 DNA: TGTGCCAGCAGCACCCGTCCCGGGACAGTGAATGAGCAGTTCTTC
clone size: .; J gene: TRBJ1-2; D gene: .; V gene: TRBV5-5; CDR3 protein: CASSLGMEDYGYTF; CDR3 DNA: TGTGCCAGCAGCTTGGGGATGGAGGACTATGGCTACACCTTC
clone size: .; J gene: TRBJ2-7; D gene: TRBD2; V gene: TRBV10-2; CDR3 protein: CASSAFIAGGQEQYF; CDR3 DNA: TGCGCCAGCAGTGCTTTTATAGCGGGAGGGCAAGAGCAGTACTTC
clone size: few; J gene: TRBJ2-1; D gene: TRBD1; V gene: TRBV28; CDR3 protein: CASTDRGLIEQFF; CDR3 DNA: TGTGCCAGCACCGATAGGGGGCTTATTGAGCAGTTCTTC
clone size: .; J gene: TRBJ2-7; D gene: .; V gene: TRBV5-6; CDR3 protein: CASSPGPGTSEQYF; CDR3 DNA: TGTGCCAGCAGCCCCGGTCCGGGGACCAGCGAGCAGTACTTC
clone size: few; J gene: TRBJ2-7; D gene: TRBD2; V gene: TRBV9; CDR3 protein: CASSAREGEQYF; CDR3 DNA: TGTGCCAGCAGCGCCAGGGAGGGGGAGCAGTACTTC
clone size: .; J gene: TRBJ1-4; D gene: .; V gene: TRBV11-2; CDR3 protein: CASSLVGWQRTNEKLFF; CDR3 DNA: TGTGCCAGCAGCTTAGTCGGATGGCAGCGGACTAATGAAAAACTGTTTTTT
clone size: .; J gene: TRBJ1-1; D gene: .; V gene: TRBV6-6; CDR3 protein: CATMEGRGNTEAFF; CDR3 DNA: TGTGCCACCATGGAAGGACGGGGGAACACTGAAGCTTTCTTT
clone size: .; J gene: TRBJ1-5; D gene: .; V gene: TRBV10-3; CDR3 protein: CAISETFWTPNQPQHF; CDR3 DNA: TGTGCCATCAGTGAAACATTTTGGACACCAAATCAGCCCCAGCATTTT
clone size: few; J gene: TRBJ2-5; D gene: .; V gene: TRBV11-3; CDR3 protein: CASSLEQQETQYF; CDR3 DNA: TGTGCCAGCAGCTTAGAACAGCAAGAGACCCAGTACTTC
clone size: .; J gene: TRBJ2-1; D gene: TRBD2; V gene: TRBV6-4; CDR3 protein: CASSDSPGVAGEQFF; CDR3 DNA: TGTGCCAGCAGTGACTCCCCGGGGGTAGCGGGTGAGCAGTTCTTC
clone size: few; J gene: TRBJ2-6; D gene: TRBD2; V gene: TRBV23-1; CDR3 protein: CASSQPGLAGGSGANVLTF; CDR3 DNA: TGCGCCAGCAGTCAACCCGGACTAGCGGGGGGCTCTGGGGCCAACGTCCTGACTTTC
clone size: .; J gene: TRBJ1-1; D gene: TRBD1; V gene: TRBV2; CDR3 protein: CASSRHGGQGINTEAFF; CDR3 DNA: TGTGCCAGCAGCCGACACGGGGGACAGGGGATAAACACTGAAGCTTTCTTT
clone size: .; J gene: TRBJ2-1; D gene: .; V gene: TRBV11-3; CDR3 protein: CASSSLSVGGGSWGYNEQFF; CDR3 DNA: TGTGCCAGCAGCTCTTTAAGCGTGGGGGGCGGGAGCTGGGGTTACAATGAGCAGTTCTTC
clone size: .; J gene: TRBJ2-2; D gene: .; V gene: TRBV5-6; CDR3 protein: CASSLYSIGELFF; CDR3 DNA: TGTGCCAGCAGCTTATACAGTATCGGGGAGCTGTTTTTT
clone size: few; J gene: TRBJ2-7; D gene: TRBD2; V gene: TRBV2; CDR3 protein: CASSDGRGVNYEQYF; CDR3 DNA: TGTGCCAGCAGTGATGGGCGGGGGGTCAACTACGAGCAGTACTTC
clone size: .; J gene: TRBJ1-1; D gene: .; V gene: TRBV4-3; CDR3 protein: CASSQGRHWNTEAFF; CDR3 DNA: TGCGCCAGCAGCCAAGGTCGACATTGGAACACTGAAGCTTTCTTT
clone size: .; J gene: TRBJ2-3; D gene: TRBD2; V gene: TRBV5-6; CDR3 protein: CASSGGVRVHTQYF; CDR3 DNA: TGTGCCAGCAGCGGGGGGGTTCGGGTCCATACGCAGTATTTT
clone size: .; J gene: TRBJ2-7; D gene: .; V gene: TRBV18; CDR3 protein: CASSPPLRYEQYF; CDR3 DNA: TGTGCCAGCTCACCCCCATTACGCTACGAGCAGTACTTC
clone size: .; J gene: TRBJ1-4; D gene: TRBD1; V gene: TRBV6-1; CDR3 protein: CASSGRQGPATNEKLFF; CDR3 DNA: TGTGCCAGCAGTGGGAGACAGGGGCCGGCAACTAATGAAAAACTGTTTTTT
clone size: .; J gene: TRBJ1-6; D gene: .; V gene: TRBV5-6; CDR3 protein: CASSWPSSPLHF; CDR3 DNA: TGTGCCAGCAGCTGGCCCTCTTCACCCCTCCACTTT
clone size: .; J gene: TRBJ2-1; D gene: .; V gene: TRBV5-6; CDR3 protein: CASRGLVNEQFF; CDR3 DNA: TGTGCCAGCAGGGGGCTAGTGAATGAGCAGTTCTTC
clone size: .; J gene: TRBJ2-7; D gene: .; V gene: TRBV6-1; CDR3 protein: CASSEANRVYEQYF; CDR3 DNA: TGTGCCAGCAGTGAAGCTAACAGGGTATACGAGCAGTACTTC
clone size: .; J gene: TRBJ2-7; D gene: TRBD1; V gene: TRBV6-1; CDR3 protein: CASTATGVNEQYF; CDR3 DNA: TGTGCCAGCACTGCGACAGGGGTCAACGAGCAGTACTTC
clone size: once; J gene: TRBJ2-2; D gene: TRBD1; V gene: TRBV2; CDR3 protein: CASSSPPGQLNTGELFF; CDR3 DNA: TGTGCCAGCAGCTCACCGCCGGGACAGCTGAACACCGGGGAGCTGTTTTTT
clone size: .; J gene: TRBJ2-2; D gene: .; V gene: TRBV11-2; CDR3 protein: CASSFLAGVAGELFF; CDR3 DNA: TGTGCCAGCAGCTTTTTAGCAGGGGTGGCCGGGGAGCTGTTTTTT
clone size: few; J gene: TRBJ2-7; D gene: .; V gene: TRBV7-9; CDR3 protein: CASSDSYEQYF; CDR3 DNA: TGTGCCAGCAGTGATAGCTACGAGCAGTACTTC
clone size: .; J gene: TRBJ2-1; D gene: TRBD2; V gene: TRBV7-2; CDR3 protein: CASSFASGRNNEQFF; CDR3 DNA: TGTGCCAGCAGCTTCGCTAGCGGGAGGAACAATGAGCAGTTCTTC
clone size: .; J gene: TRBJ1-1; D gene: .; V gene: TRBV5-5; CDR3 protein: CASSLGPTEATEAFF; CDR3 DNA: TGTGCCAGCAGCTTGGGTCCTACTGAGGCCACTGAAGCTTTCTTT
clone size: .; J gene: TRBJ1-5; D gene: TRBD1; V gene: TRBV19; CDR3 protein: CASSPEGQGFHSNQPQHF; CDR3 DNA: TGTGCCAGTAGTCCTGAGGGACAGGGGTTTCATAGCAATCAGCCCCAGCATTTT
clone size: .; J gene: TRBJ1-2; D gene: TRBD1; V gene: TRBV19; CDR3 protein: CASSIVDRWDYGYTF; CDR3 DNA: TGTGCCAGTAGTATAGTGGACAGGTGGGACTATGGCTACACCTTC
clone size: .; J gene: TRBJ2-5; D gene: .; V gene: TRBV5-4; CDR3 protein: CASWWQGRLETQYF; CDR3 DNA: TGTGCTTCGTGGTGGCAGGGGAGGTTGGAGACCCAGTACTTC
clone size: few; J gene: TRBJ2-7; D gene: TRBD1; V gene: TRBV7-9; CDR3 protein: CASSLARGTGTYEQYF; CDR3 DNA: TGTGCCAGCAGCTTAGCGAGGGGGACAGGAACCTACGAGCAGTACTTC
clone size: .; J gene: TRBJ2-2; D gene: TRBD2; V gene: TRBV19; CDR3 protein: CASGRGAANTGELFF; CDR3 DNA: TGTGCCAGTGGGCGGGGGGCCGCGAACACCGGGGAGCTGTTTTTT
clone size: hyperexpanded; J gene: TRBJ2-7; D gene: .; V gene: TRBV4-1; CDR3 protein: CASSQDVQGWEQYF; CDR3 DNA: TGCGCCAGCAGCCAAGATGTCCAGGGTTGGGAGCAGTACTTC
clone size: .; J gene: TRBJ2-2; D gene: TRBD2; V gene: TRBV7-6; CDR3 protein: CASSLTSGRALAGELFF; CDR3 DNA: TGTGCCAGCAGCCTTACTAGCGGGAGGGCCTTAGCCGGGGAGCTGTTTTTT
clone size: .; J gene: TRBJ1-1; D gene: .; V gene: TRBV7-3; CDR3 protein: CASSLGANTEAFF; CDR3 DNA: TGTGCCAGCAGCTTAGGGGCAAACACTGAAGCTTTCTTT
clone size: large; J gene: TRBJ2-5; D gene: .; V gene: TRBV28; CDR3 protein: CASSPKETQYF; CDR3 DNA: TGTGCCAGCAGTCCTAAAGAGACCCAGTACTTC
clone size: .; J gene: TRBJ2-6; D gene: .; V gene: TRBV6-1; CDR3 protein: CASSERLTGANVLTF; CDR3 DNA: TGTGCCAGCAGTGAAAGACTGACTGGGGCCAACGTCCTGACTTTC